This TCR beta chain was sequenced in a study of response to subunit inactivated influenza vaccine. TCRdb recomputed calls from the RT-PCR reads with MiXCR, one row per CDR3 protein. The sample includes a few hundred thousand distinct CDR3 sequences, 11% seen only once; the top ten take 11%. This clonotype was counted a few times. The germline CDR1 and CDR2 sequences are SGHDT and YYEEEE. V shed 2 bases, J shed 5 bases, and the junction held 6 bases outside the gene matches. The length of the CDR3 is 15 residues. A further study also used this sample, focusing on T cells expressing NK-cell markers. This second report adds: The authors made TCR beta cDNA libraries by 5'RACE template switching. This switching added a universal primer site and UMIs. The study found dominant NKG2C+ clonotypes at about 1.0-7.0% of CD8+ T cells in about six donors. The CD3+CD56-NKG2C+ fraction of a handful of donors was also led by these clonotypes.

The V call is TRBV5-6, the J call TRBJ2-5; TRBD2 aligns across 10 bases. This sequence was found in a man in his forties or fifties who received an inactivated influenza vaccine. The sample here was PBMCs from blood, taken on the day of vaccination. The CDR3 DNA reads TGTGCCAGCAGCTTTTCAGCGGGAGGGGGCGAGACCCAGTACTTC. As protein: CASSFSAGGGETQYF.